This is a list of T cell receptor beta chains from one sample in a study of T-cell reconstitution after alpha-beta-depleted transplantation in children. TCRdb re-analysed the PCR reads in MiXCR, keeping a single row per CDR3 protein. The sample includes under 85,000 distinct CDR3 sequences, roughly 18% of them seen just once. The source was PBMCs, mostly from graft donor cells, collected 360 days after TCRalphabeta/CD19-depleted stem cell transplant. These receptors all come from a male patient between 2 and 9 years old who had a stem cell transplant for acute lymphoblastic leukemia, so the T cells may come from the graft donor. Both conserved end residues are part of each CDR3. The D gene is left open where the match is weak. Rows may omit the clone size; those that give it use once, few, many or a size class.

D: NA
J: TRBJ2-7
size: many
V: TRBV2
CDR3: CASSPLGRGGYEQYF
DNA: TGTGCCAGCAGCCCCTTGGGCAGGGGGGGCTACGAGCAGTACTTC

D: NA
J: TRBJ2-4
size: NA
V: TRBV4-1
CDR3: CASSQSRNNIAKNIQYF
DNA: TGCGCCAGCAGCCAGAGCAGAAATAACATAGCCAAAAACATTCAGTACTTC

D: NA
J: TRBJ2-1
size: few
V: TRBV11-3
CDR3: CASSPGTPYNEQFF
DNA: TGTGCCAGCAGCCCCGGGACTCCCTACAATGAGCAGTTCTTC

D: NA
J: TRBJ2-7
size: many
V: TRBV5-4
CDR3: CASSWEESYEQYF
DNA: TGTGCCAGCAGCTGGGAGGAGTCCTACGAGCAGTACTTC

D: NA
J: TRBJ2-5
size: few
V: TRBV29-1
CDR3: CSVGELWALQETQYF
DNA: TGCAGCGTTGGGGAGTTATGGGCCCTACAAGAGACCCAGTACTTC

D: TRBD2
J: TRBJ2-1
size: NA
V: TRBV25-1
CDR3: CASSQLAGVYNEQFF
DNA: TGTGCCAGCAGCCAACTAGCGGGAGTGTACAATGAGCAGTTCTTC

D: NA
J: TRBJ2-7
size: few
V: TRBV7-9
CDR3: CASSLQGPTYEQYF
DNA: TGTGCCAGCAGCCTGCAGGGGCCCACCTACGAGCAGTACTTC

D: TRBD1
J: TRBJ2-7
size: NA
V: TRBV7-9
CDR3: CASSLLPTGTGHEQYF
DNA: TGTGCCAGCAGCCTCCTCCCGACAGGGACGGGCCACGAGCAGTACTTC

D: NA
J: TRBJ1-2
size: NA
V: TRBV12-3/TRBV12-4
CDR3: CASSSGPSPTNYGYTF
DNA: TGTGCCAGCAGTTCCGGGCCTAGCCCAACCAACTATGGCTACACCTTC

D: NA
J: TRBJ1-5
size: few
V: TRBV6-5
CDR3: CASNSRGSNQPQHF
DNA: TGTGCCAGCAATAGCCGAGGTTCCAATCAGCCCCAGCATTTT